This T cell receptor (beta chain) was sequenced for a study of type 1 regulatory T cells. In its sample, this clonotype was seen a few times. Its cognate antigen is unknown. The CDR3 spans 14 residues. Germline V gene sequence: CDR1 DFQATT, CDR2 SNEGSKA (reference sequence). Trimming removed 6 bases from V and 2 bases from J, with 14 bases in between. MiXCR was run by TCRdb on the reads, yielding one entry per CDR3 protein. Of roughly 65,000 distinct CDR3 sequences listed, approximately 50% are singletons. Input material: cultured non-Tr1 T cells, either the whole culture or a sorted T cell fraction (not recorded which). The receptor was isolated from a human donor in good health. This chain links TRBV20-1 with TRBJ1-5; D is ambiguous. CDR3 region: CSASGLRGNQPQHF. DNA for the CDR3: TGCAGTGCCTCCGGGCTAAGGGGCAATCAGCCCCAGCATTTT.